This T cell receptor (beta chain) was sequenced during a study of PD-1 blockade in classical Hodgkin lymphoma. Study-level findings and limits: Repertoire differences have undefined causes, possibly disease activity or prior therapy. The study reported lower baseline TCR diversity in newly diagnosed patients than in healthy donors.

Libraries were prepared by immunoSEQ multiplex PCR; TCRdb keeps only in-frame clonotypes and omits some of them. The table includes approximately 7,000 clones, over 70% detected once. With respect to this clone: No antigen is known for it.

The germline V gene encodes CDR1 SEHNR and CDR2 FQNEAQ (reference sequence). The CDR3 loop spans 14 amino acids. Deletions cut 0 bases from V and 7 bases from J, with 12 bases between. Time point: newly diagnosed, previously untreated cHL patient sample. Comparators were PBMCs taken from newly diagnosed, untreated classical Hodgkin lymphoma. J is TRBJ2-5 and V is TRBV7-9, with a weak D call TRBD1 (7 bases). Specimen: peripheral blood mononuclear cells (PBMCs). The sequence was obtained from a human donor with classical Hodgkin lymphoma. DNA of the CDR3: TGTGCCAGCAGCTTAGCAGACAGGGAGGCGACCCAGTACTTC. Its translation: CASSLADREATQYF.